Sequencing of this T cell receptor (beta chain) was carried out in a study of blood T cell repertoires in COVID-19. About the study: Sources were T cells, B-cell-depleted T cells, or PBMCs; the material itself was cDNA or gDNA.

Original handling: Quantification of nucleated cells was approximated via reference gene primer amplification. Sequencing used immunoSEQ multiplex PCR; TCRdb keeps in-frame clones, though not all of them. V and J calls plus clone size are reproduced from that table; the DNA served to infer D and trimming. This table holds hundreds of thousands of clones, approximately 82% found once. The sample taken for sequencing was peripheral blood. The clonotype originates from a woman aged 45-65 years with acute or convalescent COVID-19.

This chain's CDR3 is CASSATSAQGNGELFF. CDR3 sequence (DNA): TGTGCCAGCAGTGCTACTTCGGCCCAGGGAAACGGGGAGCTGTTTTTT. V usage is TRBV6-1 and J usage is TRBJ2-2, with D possibly TRBD1 on 5 matching bases. The germline CDR1 and CDR2 sequences are MNHNS and SASEGT. This CDR3 is built from 16 residues. The V gene lost 4 bases and the J gene lost 7 bases, with 19 bases spanning the gap.